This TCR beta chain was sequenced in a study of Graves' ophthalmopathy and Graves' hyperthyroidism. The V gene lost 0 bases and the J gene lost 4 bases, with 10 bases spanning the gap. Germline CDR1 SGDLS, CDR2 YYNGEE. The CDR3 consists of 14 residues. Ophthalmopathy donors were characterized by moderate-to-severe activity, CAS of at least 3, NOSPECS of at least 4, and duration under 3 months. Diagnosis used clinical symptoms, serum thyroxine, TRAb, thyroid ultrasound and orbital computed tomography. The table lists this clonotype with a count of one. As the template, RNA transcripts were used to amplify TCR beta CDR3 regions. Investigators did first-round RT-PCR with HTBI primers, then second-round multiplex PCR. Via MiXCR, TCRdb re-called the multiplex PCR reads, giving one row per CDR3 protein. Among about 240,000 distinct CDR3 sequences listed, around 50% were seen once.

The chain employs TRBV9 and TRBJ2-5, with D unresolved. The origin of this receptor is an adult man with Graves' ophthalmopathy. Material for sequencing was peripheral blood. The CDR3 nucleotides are TGTGCCAGCAGCGTAGGGGGTACCCTAGAGACCCAGTACTTC. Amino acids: CASSVGGTLETQYF.